This is a list of T cell receptor beta chains from one sample in a study of blood T cells in healthy people across ages. Via MiXCR, TCRdb re-called the 5' RACE reads, giving one row per CDR3 protein. In the table there are fewer than 2,000,000 distinct CDR3 sequences, roughly 43% of which are singletons. The sequenced material came from blood. Source of these receptors: a human donor in good health. Both conserved end residues are part of each CDR3. The order of the fields is D gene, V gene, J gene, CDR3 protein. A D gene is named only where the DNA matches it firmly.

NA	TRBV29-1	TRBJ2-5	CSVKGRNQETQYF
NA	TRBV29-1	TRBJ1-2	CSVDEGLSYTF
TRBD1	TRBV5-1	TRBJ1-2	CASSQGTGGSYGYTF
NA	TRBV9	TRBJ2-7	CASSSSNLAYEQYF
NA	TRBV7-9	TRBJ2-1	CANSSSGSYNEQFF
NA	TRBV5-5	TRBJ1-2	CASSLGPSVDYGYTF
TRBD2	TRBV20-1	TRBJ2-5	CSARAGTSGVDEQYF
TRBD2	TRBV20-1	TRBJ2-1	CSAHPPAGGFNEQFF
NA	TRBV7-2	TRBJ2-7	CASSLGSRRDYEQYF
TRBD2	TRBV7-2	TRBJ2-1	CASSLTPGSGGGYNEQFF
TRBD2	TRBV4-3	TRBJ2-5	CASSQDERGGRETQYF
NA	TRBV5-1	TRBJ1-4	CASSPLGGSNEKLFF
NA	TRBV13	TRBJ2-5	CANSLGRGLGQETQYF
NA	TRBV4-2	TRBJ2-5	CASSQEENSQETQYF
NA	TRBV20-1	TRBJ1-5	CSGGRGGQPQHF
NA	TRBV28	TRBJ1-2	CASSPRGQIPYGYTF
NA	TRBV6-2/TRBV6-3	TRBJ1-1	CASIYSGEGTEAFF
NA	TRBV6-6	TRBJ1-2	CASSHPGQFSYTF